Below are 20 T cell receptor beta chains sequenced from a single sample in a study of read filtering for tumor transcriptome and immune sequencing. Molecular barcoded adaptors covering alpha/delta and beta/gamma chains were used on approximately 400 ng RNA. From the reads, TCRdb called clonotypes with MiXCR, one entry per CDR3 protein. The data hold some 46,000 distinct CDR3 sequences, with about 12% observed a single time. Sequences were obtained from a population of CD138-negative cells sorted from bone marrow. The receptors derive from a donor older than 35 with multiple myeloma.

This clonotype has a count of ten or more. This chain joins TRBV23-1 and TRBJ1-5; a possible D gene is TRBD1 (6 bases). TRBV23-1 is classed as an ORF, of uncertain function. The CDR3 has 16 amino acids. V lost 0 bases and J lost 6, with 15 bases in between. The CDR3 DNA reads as TGCGCCAGCAGTCAATCTGGACAGACGAGAGGTCAGCCCCAGCATTTT. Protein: CASSQSGQTRGQPQHF.

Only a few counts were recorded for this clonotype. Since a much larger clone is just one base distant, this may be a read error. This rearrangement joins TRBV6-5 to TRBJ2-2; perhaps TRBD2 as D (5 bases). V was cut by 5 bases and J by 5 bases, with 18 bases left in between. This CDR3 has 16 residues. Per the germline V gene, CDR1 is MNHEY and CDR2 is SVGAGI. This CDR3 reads CASSPWAEWETGELFF. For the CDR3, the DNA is TGTGCCAGCAGTCCGTGGGCGGAGTGGGAGACCGGGGAGCTGTTTTTT.

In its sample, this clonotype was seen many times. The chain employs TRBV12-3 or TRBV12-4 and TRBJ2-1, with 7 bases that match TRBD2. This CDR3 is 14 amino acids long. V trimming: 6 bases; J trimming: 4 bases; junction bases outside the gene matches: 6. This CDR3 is CASSTTSRYNEQFF. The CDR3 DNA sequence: TGTGCCAGCAGCACGACTAGCAGGTACAATGAGCAGTTCTTC.

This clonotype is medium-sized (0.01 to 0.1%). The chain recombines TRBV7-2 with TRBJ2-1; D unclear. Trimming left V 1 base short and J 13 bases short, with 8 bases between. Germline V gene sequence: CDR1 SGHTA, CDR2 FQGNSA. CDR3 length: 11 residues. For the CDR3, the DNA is TGTGCCAGCAGCTTAGTCGCTGAACAGTTCTTC. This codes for CASSLVAEQFF.

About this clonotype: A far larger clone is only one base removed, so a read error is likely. The CDR3 DNA is TGTGCCAGCAGCTACCTCCGGGGGGGCCACACTGATGCTTTCTTT. This sequence encodes CASSYLRGGHTDAFF. The chain employs TRBV11-3 and TRBJ1-1; maybe TRBD1 (6 bases). CDR3 length: 15 residues. Germline V CDR1 and CDR2: SGHNT, YENEEA.

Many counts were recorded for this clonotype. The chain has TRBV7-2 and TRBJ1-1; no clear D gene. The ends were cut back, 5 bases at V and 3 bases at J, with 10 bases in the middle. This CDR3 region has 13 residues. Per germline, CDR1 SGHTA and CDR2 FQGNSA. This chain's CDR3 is CASSPHQHTEAFF. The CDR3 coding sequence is TGTGCCAGCAGCCCTCACCAGCACACTGAAGCTTTCTTT.

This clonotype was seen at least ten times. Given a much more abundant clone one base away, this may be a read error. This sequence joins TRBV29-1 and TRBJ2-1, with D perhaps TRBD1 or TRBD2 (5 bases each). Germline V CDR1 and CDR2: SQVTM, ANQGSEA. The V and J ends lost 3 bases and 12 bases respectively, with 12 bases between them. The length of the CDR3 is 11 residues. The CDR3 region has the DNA TGCAGCGTTGAGAGGGGCGATGGGCAGTTCTTC. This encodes CSVERGDGQFF.

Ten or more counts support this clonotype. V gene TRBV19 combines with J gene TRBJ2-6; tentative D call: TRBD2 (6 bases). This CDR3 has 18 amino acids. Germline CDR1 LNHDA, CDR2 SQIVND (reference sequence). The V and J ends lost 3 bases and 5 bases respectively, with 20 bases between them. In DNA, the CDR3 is TGTGCCAGTAGTATCGGACGGGGAGGCCCTCGTCGGGCCAACGTCCTGACTTTC. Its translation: CASSIGRGGPRRANVLTF.

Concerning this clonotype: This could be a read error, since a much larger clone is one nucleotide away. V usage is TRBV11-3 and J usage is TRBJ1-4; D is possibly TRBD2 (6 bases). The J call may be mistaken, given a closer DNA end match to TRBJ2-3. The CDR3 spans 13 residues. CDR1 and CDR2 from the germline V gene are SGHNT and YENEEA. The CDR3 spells CASSSQTSSAQYF. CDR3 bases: TGTGCCAGCAGCTCCCAGACTAGTTCAGCGCAGTATTTT.

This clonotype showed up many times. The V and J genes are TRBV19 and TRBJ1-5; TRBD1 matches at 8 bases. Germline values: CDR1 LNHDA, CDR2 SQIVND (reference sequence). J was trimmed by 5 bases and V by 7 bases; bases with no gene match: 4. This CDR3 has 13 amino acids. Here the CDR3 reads CASNTGGDQPQHF. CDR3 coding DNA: TGTGCCAGTAATACAGGGGGGGATCAGCCCCAGCATTTT.

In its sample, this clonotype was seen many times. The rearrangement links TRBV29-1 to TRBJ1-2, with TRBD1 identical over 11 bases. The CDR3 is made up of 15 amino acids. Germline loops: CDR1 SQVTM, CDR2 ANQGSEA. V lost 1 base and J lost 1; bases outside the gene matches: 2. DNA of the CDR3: TGCAGCGTTGAAGCTGGGACAGGGGGTAACTATGGCTACACCTTC. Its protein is CSVEAGTGGNYGYTF.

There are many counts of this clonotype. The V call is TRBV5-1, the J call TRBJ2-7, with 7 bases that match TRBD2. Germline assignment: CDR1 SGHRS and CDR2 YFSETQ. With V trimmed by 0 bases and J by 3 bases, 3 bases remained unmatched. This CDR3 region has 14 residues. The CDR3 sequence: CASSLGGGGYEQYF. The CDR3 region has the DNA TGCGCCAGCAGCTTGGGGGGGGGAGGCTACGAGCAGTACTTC.

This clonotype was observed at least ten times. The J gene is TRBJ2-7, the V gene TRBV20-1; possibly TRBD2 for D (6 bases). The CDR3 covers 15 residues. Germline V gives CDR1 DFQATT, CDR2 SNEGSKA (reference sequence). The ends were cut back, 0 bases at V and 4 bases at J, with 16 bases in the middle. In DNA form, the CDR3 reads TGCAGTGCTAGAGATACCCTACGGGCGGGATACGAGCAGTACTTC. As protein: CSARDTLRAGYEQYF.

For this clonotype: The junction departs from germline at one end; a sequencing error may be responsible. Written as DNA, the CDR3 is TGCGCCAGCGGACCAAACACGAACACTGAGGCTTTCTTT. This codes for CASGPNTNTEAFF. The genes are TRBV5-1 and TRBJ1-1; D call uncertain. This CDR3 contains 13 residues. The germline gives CDR1 SGHRS, CDR2 YFSETQ.

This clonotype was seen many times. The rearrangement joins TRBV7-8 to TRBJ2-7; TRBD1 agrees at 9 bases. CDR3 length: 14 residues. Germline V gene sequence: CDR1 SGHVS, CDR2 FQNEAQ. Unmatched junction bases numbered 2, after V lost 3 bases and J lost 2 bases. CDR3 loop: CASSFGTGTYEQYF. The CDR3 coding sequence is TGTGCCAGCAGCTTTGGGACAGGGACCTACGAGCAGTACTTC.

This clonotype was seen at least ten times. This chain's CDR3 is CASSLLAGTPRNEQFF. CDR3 in DNA: TGTGCCAGCAGCTTACTGGCGGGAACCCCCCGGAATGAGCAGTTCTTC. V and J are TRBV7-9 and TRBJ2-1; maybe TRBD2 (6 bases). Germline assignment: CDR1 SEHNR and CDR2 FQNEAQ (reference sequence). CDR3 length: 16 residues. V was clipped by 2 bases and J by 7 bases, with 18 bases between them. Using reference TRBV7-9 and TRBJ2-1 for the parts outside the CDR3, the full variable domain is DTGVSQNPRHKITKRGQNVTFRCDPISEHNRLYWYRQTLGQGPEFLTYFQNEAQLEKSRLLSDRFSAERPKGSFSTLEIQRTEQGDSAMYLCASSLLAGTPRNEQFFGPGTRLTVL.

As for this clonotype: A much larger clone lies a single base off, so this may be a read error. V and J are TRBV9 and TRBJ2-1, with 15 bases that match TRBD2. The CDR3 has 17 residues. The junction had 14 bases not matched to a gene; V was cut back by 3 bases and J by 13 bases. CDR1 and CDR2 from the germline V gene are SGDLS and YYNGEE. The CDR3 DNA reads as TGTGCCAGCAGCGGCGGACTAGCGGGAGGGTGGCAAGAGACCCAGTTCTTC. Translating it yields CASSGGLAGGWQETQFF.

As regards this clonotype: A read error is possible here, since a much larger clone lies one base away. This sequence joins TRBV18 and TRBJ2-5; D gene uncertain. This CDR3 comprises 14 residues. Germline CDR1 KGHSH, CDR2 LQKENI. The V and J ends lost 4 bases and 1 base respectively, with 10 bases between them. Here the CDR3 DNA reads TGTGCCAGCTCACGTATGGATACCCAAGAGACCCAGTACTTC. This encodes CASSRMDTQETQYF.

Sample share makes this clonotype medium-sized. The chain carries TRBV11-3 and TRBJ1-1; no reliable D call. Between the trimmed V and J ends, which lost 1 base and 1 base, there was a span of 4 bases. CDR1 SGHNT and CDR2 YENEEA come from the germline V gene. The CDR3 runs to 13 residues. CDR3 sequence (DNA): TGTGCCAGCAGCTTAGTTCAGAACACTGAAGCTTTCTTT. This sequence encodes CASSLVQNTEAFF.

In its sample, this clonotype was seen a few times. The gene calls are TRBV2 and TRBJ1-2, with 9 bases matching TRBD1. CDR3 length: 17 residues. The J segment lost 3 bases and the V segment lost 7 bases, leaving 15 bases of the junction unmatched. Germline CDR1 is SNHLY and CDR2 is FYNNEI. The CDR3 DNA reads TGTGCCAGCACTAAGGGACAGGGATCATCTAGCCACTATGGCTACACCTTC. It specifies CASTKGQGSSSHYGYTF.